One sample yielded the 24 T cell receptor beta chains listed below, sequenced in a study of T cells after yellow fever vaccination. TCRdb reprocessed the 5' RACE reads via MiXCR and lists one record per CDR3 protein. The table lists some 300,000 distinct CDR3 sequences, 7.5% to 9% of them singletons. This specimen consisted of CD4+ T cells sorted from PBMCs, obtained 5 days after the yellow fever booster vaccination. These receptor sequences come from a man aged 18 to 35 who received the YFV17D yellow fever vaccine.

Here the CDR3 DNA reads TGTGCCAGCAGTTCCCAGGGGGCTTTTATCGAGCAGTACTTC. Encoded protein: CASSSQGAFIEQYF. This chain connects TRBV6-5 to TRBJ2-7, with TRBD1 matching 8 bases. CDR3 size: 14 residues. The germline V gene has CDR1 MNHEY and CDR2 SVGAGI. V was clipped by 4 bases and J by 6 bases; unmatched bases: 8.

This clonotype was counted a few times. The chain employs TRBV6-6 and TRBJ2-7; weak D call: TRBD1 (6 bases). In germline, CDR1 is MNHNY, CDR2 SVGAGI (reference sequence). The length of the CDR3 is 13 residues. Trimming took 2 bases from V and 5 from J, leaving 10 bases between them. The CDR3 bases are TGTGCCAGCAGTTACGCGACAGGTGACGAGCAGTACGTC. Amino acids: CASSYATGDEQYV.

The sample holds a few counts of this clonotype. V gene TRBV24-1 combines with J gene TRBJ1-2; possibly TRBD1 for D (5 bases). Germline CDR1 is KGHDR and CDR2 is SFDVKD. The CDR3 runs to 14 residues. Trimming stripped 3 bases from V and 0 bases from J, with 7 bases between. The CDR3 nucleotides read TGTGCCACCAGTGATGACAGATCTAACTATGGCTACACCTTC. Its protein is CATSDDRSNYGYTF.

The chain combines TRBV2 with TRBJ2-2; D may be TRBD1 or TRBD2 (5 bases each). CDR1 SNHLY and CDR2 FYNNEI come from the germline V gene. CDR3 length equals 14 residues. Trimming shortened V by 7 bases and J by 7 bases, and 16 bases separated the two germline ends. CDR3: CASTTGRGGGELFF. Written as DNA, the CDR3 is TGTGCCAGCACTACGGGACGTGGAGGCGGGGAGCTGTTTTTT. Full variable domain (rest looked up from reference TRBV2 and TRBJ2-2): EPEVTQTPSHQVTQMGQEVILRCVPISNHLYFYWYRQILGQKVEFLVSFYNNEISEKSEIFDDQFSVERPDGSNFTLKIRSTKLEDSAMYFCASTTGRGGGELFFGEGSRLTVL.

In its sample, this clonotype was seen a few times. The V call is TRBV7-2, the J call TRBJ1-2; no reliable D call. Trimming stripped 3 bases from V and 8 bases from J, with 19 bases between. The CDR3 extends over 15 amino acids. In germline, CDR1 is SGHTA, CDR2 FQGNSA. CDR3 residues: CASSFGLGAEGGYTF. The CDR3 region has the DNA TGTGCCAGCAGCTTCGGACTGGGTGCGGAGGGAGGCTACACCTTC.

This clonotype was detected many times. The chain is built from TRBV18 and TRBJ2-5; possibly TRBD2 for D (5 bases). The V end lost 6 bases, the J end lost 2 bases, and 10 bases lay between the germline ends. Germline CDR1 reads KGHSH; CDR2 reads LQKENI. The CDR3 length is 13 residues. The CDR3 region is CASSPRTQETQYF. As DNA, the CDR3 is TGTGCCAGCTCTCCCCGGACTCAAGAGACCCAGTACTTC.

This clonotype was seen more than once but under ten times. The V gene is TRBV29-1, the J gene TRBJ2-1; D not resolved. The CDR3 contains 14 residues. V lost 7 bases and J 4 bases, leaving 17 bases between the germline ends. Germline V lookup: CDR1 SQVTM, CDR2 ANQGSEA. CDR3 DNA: TGCAGCGGGAAGATACCCGGGCCATACAATGAGCAGTTCTTC. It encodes CSGKIPGPYNEQFF.

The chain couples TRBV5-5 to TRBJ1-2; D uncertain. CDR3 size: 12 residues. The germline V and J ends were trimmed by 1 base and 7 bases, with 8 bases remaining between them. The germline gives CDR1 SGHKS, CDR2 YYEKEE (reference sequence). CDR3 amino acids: CASSLWMGGYTF. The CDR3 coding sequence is TGTGCCAGCAGCTTGTGGATGGGTGGCTACACCTTC. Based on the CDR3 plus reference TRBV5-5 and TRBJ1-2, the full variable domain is DAGVTQSPTHLIKTRGQQVTLRCSPISGHKSVSWYQQVLGQGPQFIFQYYEKEERGRGNFPDRFSARQFPNYSSELNVNALLLGDSALYLCASSLWMGGYTFGSGTRLTVV.

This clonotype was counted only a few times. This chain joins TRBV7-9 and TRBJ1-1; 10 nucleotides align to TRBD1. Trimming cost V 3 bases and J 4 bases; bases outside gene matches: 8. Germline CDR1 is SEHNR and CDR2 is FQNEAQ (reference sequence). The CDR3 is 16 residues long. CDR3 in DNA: TGTGCCAGCAGCTTGACAGGGGGCGATTCAAGCACTGAAGCTTTCTTT. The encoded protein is CASSLTGGDSSTEAFF.

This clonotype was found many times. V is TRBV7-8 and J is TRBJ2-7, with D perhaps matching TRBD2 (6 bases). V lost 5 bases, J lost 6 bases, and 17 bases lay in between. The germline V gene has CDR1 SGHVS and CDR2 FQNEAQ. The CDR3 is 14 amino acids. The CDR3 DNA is TGTGCCAGCAGCCTTAGGTCTGTCGGGGGCGAGCAGTACTTC. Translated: CASSLRSVGGEQYF.

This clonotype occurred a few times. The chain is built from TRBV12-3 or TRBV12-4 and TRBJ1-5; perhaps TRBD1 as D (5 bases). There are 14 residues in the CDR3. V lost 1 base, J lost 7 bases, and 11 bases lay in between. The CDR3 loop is CASSLDPGPQPQHF. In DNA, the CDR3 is TGTGCCAGCAGTTTAGATCCGGGACCGCAGCCCCAGCATTTT.

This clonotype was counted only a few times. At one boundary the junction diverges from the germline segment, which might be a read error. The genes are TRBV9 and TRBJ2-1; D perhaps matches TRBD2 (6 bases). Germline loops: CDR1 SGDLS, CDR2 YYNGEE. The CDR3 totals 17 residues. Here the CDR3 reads CASSALGAGRGNNQQFF. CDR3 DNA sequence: TGTGCCAGCAGCGCACTTGGGGCAGGCCGGGGGAACAATCAGCAGTTCTTC.

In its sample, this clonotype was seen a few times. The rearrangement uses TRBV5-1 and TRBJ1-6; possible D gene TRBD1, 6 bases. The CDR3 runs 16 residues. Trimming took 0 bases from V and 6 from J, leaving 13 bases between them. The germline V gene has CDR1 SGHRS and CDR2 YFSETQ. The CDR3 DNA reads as TGCGCCAGCAGCTTGGCGGTACAGGGAACTAATTCACCCCTCCACTTT. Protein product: CASSLAVQGTNSPLHF.

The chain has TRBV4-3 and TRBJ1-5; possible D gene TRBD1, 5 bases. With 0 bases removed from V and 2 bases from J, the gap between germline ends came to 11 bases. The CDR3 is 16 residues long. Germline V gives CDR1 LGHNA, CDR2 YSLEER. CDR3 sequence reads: CASSQDDARGNQPQHF. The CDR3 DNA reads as TGCGCCAGCAGCCAAGATGACGCCAGGGGCAATCAGCCCCAGCATTTT.

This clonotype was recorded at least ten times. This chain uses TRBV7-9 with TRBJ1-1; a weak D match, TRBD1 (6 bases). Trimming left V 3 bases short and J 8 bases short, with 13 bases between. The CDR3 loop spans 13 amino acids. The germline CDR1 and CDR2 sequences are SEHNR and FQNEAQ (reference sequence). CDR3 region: CASSLRQGTEAFF. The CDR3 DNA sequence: TGTGCCAGCAGCTTGAGGCAGGGGACCGAAGCTTTCTTT.

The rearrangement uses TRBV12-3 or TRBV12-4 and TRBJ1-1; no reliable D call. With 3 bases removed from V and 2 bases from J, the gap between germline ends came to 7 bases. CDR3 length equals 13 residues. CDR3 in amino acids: CASSFLRNTEAFF. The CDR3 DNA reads TGTGCCAGCAGTTTCCTGAGAAACACTGAAGCTTTCTTT.

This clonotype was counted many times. The CDR3 coding sequence is TGTGCCAGCAGCCTAAGAGGGGGAGAGACCCAGTACTTC. Protein: CASSLRGGETQYF. The chain combines TRBV5-4 with TRBJ2-5; possibly TRBD1 for D (6 bases). The CDR3 has 13 residues. The germline CDR1 and CDR2 sequences are SGHNT and YYREEE (reference sequence). V shed 4 bases and J shed 4 bases, with 11 bases lying between them.

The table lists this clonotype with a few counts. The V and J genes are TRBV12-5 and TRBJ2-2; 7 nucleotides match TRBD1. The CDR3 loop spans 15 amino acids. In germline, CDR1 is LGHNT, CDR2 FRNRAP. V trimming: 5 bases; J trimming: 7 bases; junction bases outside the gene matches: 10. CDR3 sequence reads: CASGPDREISGELFF. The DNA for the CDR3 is TGTGCTAGTGGTCCCGACAGGGAAATTAGCGGGGAGCTGTTTTTT.

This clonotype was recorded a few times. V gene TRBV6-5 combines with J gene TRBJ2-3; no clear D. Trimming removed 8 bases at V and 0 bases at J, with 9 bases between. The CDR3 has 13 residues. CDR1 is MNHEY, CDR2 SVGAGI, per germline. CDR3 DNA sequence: TGTGCCAGCCAGACCTTTAGCACAGATACGCAGTATTTT. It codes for CASQTFSTDTQYF.

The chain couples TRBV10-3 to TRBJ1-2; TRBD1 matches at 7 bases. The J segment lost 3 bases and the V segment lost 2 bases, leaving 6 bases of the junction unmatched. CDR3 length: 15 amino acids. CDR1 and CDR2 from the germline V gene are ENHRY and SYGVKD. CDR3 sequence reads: CAISERGGGYYGYTF. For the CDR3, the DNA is TGTGCCATCAGTGAGCGGGGAGGGGGCTACTATGGCTACACCTTC.

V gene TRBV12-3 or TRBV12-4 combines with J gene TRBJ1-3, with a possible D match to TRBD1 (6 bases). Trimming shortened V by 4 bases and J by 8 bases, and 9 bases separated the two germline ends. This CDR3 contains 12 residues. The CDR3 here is CASSSRGDTIYF. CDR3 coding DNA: TGTGCCAGCAGTTCTAGGGGGGACACCATATATTTT.

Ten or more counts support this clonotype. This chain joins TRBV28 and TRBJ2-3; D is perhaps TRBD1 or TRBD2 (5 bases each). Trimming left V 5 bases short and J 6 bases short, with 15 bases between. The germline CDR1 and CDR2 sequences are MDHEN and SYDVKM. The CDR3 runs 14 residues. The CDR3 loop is CASSIGATGDTQYF. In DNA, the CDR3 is TGTGCCAGCAGTATCGGGGCAACGGGGGATACGCAGTATTTT.

Written as DNA, the CDR3 is TGCAGTGCTCCTAGGCCCGGGTTAGGCGAAAAACTGTTTTTT. Its protein is CSAPRPGLGEKLFF. The chain uses TRBV20-1 and TRBJ1-4; no clear D gene. The CDR3 contains 14 residues. The V gene's germline CDR1 is DFQATT and CDR2 SNEGSKA (reference sequence). Trimming shortened V by 5 bases and J by 8 bases, and 18 bases separated the two germline ends.

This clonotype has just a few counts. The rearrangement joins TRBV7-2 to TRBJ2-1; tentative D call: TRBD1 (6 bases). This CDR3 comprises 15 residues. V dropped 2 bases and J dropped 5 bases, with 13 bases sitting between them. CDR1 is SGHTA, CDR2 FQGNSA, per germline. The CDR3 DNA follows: TGTGCCAGCAGCTTATGGGCAGGGGTAAACAATGAGCAGTTCTTC. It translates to CASSLWAGVNNEQFF. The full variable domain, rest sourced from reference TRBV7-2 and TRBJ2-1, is GAGVSQSPSNKVTEKGKDVELRCDPISGHTALYWYRQSLGQGLEFLIYFQGNSAPDKSGLPSDRFSAERTGGSVSTLTIQRTQQEDSAVYLCASSLWAGVNNEQFFGPGTRLTVL.